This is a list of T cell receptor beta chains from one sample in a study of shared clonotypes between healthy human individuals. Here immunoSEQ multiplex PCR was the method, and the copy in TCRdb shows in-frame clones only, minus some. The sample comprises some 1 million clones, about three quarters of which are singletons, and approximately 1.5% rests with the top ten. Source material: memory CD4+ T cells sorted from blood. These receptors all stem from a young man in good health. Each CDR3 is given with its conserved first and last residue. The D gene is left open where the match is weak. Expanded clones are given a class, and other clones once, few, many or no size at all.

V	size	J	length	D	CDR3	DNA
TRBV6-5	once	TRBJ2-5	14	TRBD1	CASSGTGLGETQYF	TGTGCCAGCAGTGGGACAGGGTTGGGGGAGACCCAGTACTTC
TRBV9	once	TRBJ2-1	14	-	CASNQGGAFNEQFF	TGTGCCAGCAACCAAGGGGGGGCTTTCAATGAGCAGTTCTTC
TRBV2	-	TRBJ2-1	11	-	CASSQTGEQFF	TGTGCCAGCTCCCAGACTGGGGAGCAGTTCTTC
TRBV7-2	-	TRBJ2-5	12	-	CASSSRWETQYF	TGTGCCAGCAGCTCCAGGTGGGAGACCCAGTACTTC
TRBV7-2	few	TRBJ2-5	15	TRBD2	CASTRGGRLTETQYF	TGTGCCAGCACGCGCGGGGGGCGCCTGACGGAGACCCAGTACTTC
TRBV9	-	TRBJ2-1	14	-	CASSAVGGAWEQFF	TGTGCCAGCAGCGCCGTGGGGGGGGCCTGGGAGCAGTTCTTC
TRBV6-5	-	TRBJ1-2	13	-	CASSPGPRRGYTF	TGTGCCAGCAGTCCAGGACCCCGGCGGGGCTACACCTTC
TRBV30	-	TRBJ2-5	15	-	CAWSVRLGGWETQYF	TGTGCCTGGAGTGTACGGTTGGGGGGCTGGGAGACCCAGTACTTC
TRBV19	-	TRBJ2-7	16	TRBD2	CASSSRTSGSIYEQYF	TGTGCCAGTAGTTCTCGGACTAGCGGGAGTATCTACGAGCAGTACTTC
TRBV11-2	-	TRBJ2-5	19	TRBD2	CASSLLLSVSLGGRETQYF	TGTGCCAGCAGCTTACTGCTTTCGGTTTCGCTGGGAGGGCGGGAGACCCAGTACTTC
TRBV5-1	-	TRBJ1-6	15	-	CASSLGPSEGSPLHF	TGCGCCAGCAGCTTAGGACCCTCGGAGGGTTCACCCCTCCACTTT
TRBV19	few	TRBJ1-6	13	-	CASSALQNSPLHF	TGTGCCAGTAGTGCGCTACAAAATTCACCCCTCCACTTT
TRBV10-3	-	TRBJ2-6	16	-	CAISEPGSSGANVLTF	TGTGCCATCAGTGAGCCAGGTAGCTCTGGGGCCAACGTCCTGACTTTC
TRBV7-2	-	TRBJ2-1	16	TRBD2	CASRPAVSGGYNEQFF	TGTGCCAGCAGGCCGGCTGTCAGCGGGGGTTACAATGAGCAGTTCTTC
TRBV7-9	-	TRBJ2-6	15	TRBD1	CASSPQGSGANVLTF	TGTGCCAGCAGCCCACAGGGGTCTGGGGCCAACGTCCTGACTTTC
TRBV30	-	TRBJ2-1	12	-	CAWSVRVDEQFF	TGTGCCTGGAGTGTCCGGGTCGATGAGCAGTTCTTC
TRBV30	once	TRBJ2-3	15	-	CAWNRLASSTDTQYF	TGTGCCTGGAACCGTCTAGCGAGTAGCACAGATACGCAGTATTTT
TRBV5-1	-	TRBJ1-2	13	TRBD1	CASTRGTGHGYTF	TGCGCCAGCACCCGGGGGACAGGGCATGGCTACACCTTC
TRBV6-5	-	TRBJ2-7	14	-	CASKLDGSSYEQYF	TGTGCCAGCAAACTCGACGGTAGCTCCTACGAGCAGTACTTC
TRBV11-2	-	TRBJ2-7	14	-	CASSLDRASYEQYF	TGTGCCAGCAGCTTAGATCGCGCCTCCTACGAGCAGTACTTC
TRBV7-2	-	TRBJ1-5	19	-	CASSRGNPGLLASNQPQHF	TGTGCCAGCAGTCGAGGGAATCCGGGCCTTTTGGCAAGCAATCAGCCCCAGCATTTT
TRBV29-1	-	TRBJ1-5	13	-	CSVGEGVGQPQHF	TGCAGCGTGGGAGAGGGAGTGGGTCAGCCCCAGCATTTT
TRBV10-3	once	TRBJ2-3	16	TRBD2	CAISELAGGRGDTQYF	TGTGCCATCAGTGAGTTAGCGGGGGGGCGGGGAGATACGCAGTATTTT
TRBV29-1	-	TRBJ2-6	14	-	CSVRTGPGANVLTF	TGCAGCGTCCGGACGGGGCCCGGGGCCAACGTCCTGACTTTC
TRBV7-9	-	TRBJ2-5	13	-	CASSLDYYETQYF	TGTGCCAGCAGCTTGGACTACTATGAGACCCAGTACTTC
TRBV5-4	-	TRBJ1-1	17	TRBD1	CASSLGGQGGVGTEAFF	TGTGCCAGCAGCTTGGGGGGACAGGGCGGGGTAGGGACTGAAGCTTTCTTT
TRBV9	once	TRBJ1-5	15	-	CASSVDAGPNQPQHF	TGTGCCAGCAGCGTAGATGCAGGGCCCAATCAGCCCCAGCATTTT
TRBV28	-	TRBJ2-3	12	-	CASSLVKASQYF	TGTGCCAGCAGTTTGGTGAAAGCATCGCAGTATTTT
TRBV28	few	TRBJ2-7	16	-	CASSPTDYLASYEQYF	TGTGCCAGCAGTCCAACCGATTACCTGGCTTCCTACGAGCAGTACTTC
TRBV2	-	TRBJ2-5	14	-	CASSETAVQETQYF	TGTGCCAGCAGTGAGACAGCCGTACAAGAGACCCAGTACTTC
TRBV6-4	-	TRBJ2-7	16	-	CASSRDTTGISYEQYF	TGTGCCAGCAGTCGAGATACGACGGGAATTTCCTACGAGCAGTACTTC
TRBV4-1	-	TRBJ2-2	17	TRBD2	CASSQFGLAANTGELFF	TGCGCCAGCAGCCAGTTCGGACTAGCGGCGAACACCGGGGAGCTGTTTTTT
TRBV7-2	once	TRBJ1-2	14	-	CASSSQSWGDGYTF	TGTGCCAGCAGCTCCCAGTCTTGGGGCGATGGCTACACCTTC
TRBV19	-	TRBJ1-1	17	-	CASSIPGQMAVGTEAFF	TGTGCCAGTAGTATACCCGGACAGATGGCTGTGGGCACTGAAGCTTTCTTT
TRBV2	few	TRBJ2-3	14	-	CASPPRYRTDTQYF	TGTGCCAGCCCCCCCAGGTACCGCACAGATACGCAGTATTTT
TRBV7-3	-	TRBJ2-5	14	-	CASSLGSLQETQYF	TGTGCCAGCAGCTTAGGGTCGTTACAAGAGACCCAGTACTTC
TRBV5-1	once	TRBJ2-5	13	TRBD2	CASSLTGGETQYF	TGCGCCAGCAGCTTGACGGGAGGGGAGACCCAGTACTTC
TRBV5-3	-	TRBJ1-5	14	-	CARSLGTGDQPQHF	TGTGCCAGAAGCTTGGGGACGGGTGATCAGCCCCAGCATTTT
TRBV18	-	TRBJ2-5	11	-	CASSQQETQYF	TGTGCCAGCTCACAGCAAGAGACCCAGTACTTC
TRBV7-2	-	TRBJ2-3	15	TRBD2	CASSPLAASTDTQYF	TGTGCCAGCAGCCCACTAGCGGCTAGCACAGATACGCAGTATTTT
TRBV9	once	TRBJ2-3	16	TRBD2	CASSSRTSSPTDTQYF	TGTGCCAGCAGCTCCCGGACTAGCAGTCCGACAGATACGCAGTATTTT
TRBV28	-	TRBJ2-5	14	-	CASSLVGNQETQYF	TGTGCCAGCAGTTTGGTGGGGAATCAAGAGACCCAGTACTTC
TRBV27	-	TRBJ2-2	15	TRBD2	CASSSGRSWTGELFF	TGTGCCAGCAGCAGCGGGAGATCTTGGACCGGGGAGCTGTTTTTT
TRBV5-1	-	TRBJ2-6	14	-	CASSGSGGANVLTF	TGCGCCAGCAGCGGGAGTGGCGGGGCCAACGTCCTGACTTTC
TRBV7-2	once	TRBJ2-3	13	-	CASSLVRTDTQYF	TGTGCCAGCAGCTTAGTCCGGACAGATACGCAGTATTTT